Given below is one TCR beta chain in context. These data originate in a study of blood T cell repertoires in COVID-19. Trimming took 3 bases from V and 5 from J; bases not matched to a gene: 12. This CDR3 is 16 amino acids long. In germline, CDR1 is DFQATT, CDR2 SNEGSKA (reference sequence). Only in-frame clones appear in the TCRdb table, and some are missing; sequencing was by immunoSEQ multiplex PCR. The table includes fewer than 200,000 clones, about 88% detected once. The chain employs TRBV20-1 and TRBJ1-5, with 8 bases matching TRBD1. The clonotype comes from a man aged 40-55 years with active or convalescent COVID-19. Sequenced: peripheral blood. CDR3 residues: CSASLIGQGKDQPQHF. The DNA for the CDR3 is TGCAGTGCTAGTTTAATTGGACAGGGAAAGGATCAGCCCCAGCATTTT.